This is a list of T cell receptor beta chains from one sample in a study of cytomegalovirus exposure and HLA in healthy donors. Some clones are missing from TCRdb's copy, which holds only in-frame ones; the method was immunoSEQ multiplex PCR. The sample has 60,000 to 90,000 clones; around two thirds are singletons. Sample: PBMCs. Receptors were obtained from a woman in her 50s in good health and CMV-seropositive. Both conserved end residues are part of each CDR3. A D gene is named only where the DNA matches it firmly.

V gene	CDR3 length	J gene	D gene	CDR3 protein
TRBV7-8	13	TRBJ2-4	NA	CASSVDSLGIQYF
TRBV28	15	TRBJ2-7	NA	CASSPGQYRTYEQYF
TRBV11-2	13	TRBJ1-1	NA	CASSVRVNTEAFF
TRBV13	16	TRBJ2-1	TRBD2	CASSPRRLAGYNEQFF
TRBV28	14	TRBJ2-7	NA	CASSILDKKYEQYF
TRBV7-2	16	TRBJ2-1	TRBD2	CASSNSVGAGWSEQFF
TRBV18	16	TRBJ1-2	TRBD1	CASSPRRLDRGGGYTF
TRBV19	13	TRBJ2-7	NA	CASSTDRAYEQYF
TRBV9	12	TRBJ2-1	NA	CASSVVRNEQFF
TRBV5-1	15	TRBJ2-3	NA	CASSFSSFSTDTQYF
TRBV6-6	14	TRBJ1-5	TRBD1	CASSPGQPSQPQHF
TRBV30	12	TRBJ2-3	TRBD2	CAWSVNSGTQYF
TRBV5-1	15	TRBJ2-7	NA	CASSLEAAPGYEQYF
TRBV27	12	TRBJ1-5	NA	CASRLQGGPQHF
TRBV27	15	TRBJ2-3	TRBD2	CASSLGRGVTDTQYF
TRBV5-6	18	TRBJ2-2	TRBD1	CASRWGPGQGAYTGELFF
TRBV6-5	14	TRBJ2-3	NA	CASSQSQAADTQYF
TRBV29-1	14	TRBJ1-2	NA	CSVVGRGRNYGYTF
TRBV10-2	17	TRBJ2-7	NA	CASSESPLAGFSYEQYF
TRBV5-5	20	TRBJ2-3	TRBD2	CASSLGGLAGAWGLTDTQYF
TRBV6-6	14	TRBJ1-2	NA	CASSISGENYGYTF
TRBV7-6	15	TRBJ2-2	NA	CASSYYKANTGELFF
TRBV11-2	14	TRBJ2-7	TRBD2	CASSVWDYTYEQYF
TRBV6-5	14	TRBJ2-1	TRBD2	CASKEREFYNEQFF
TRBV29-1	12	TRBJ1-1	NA	CSVEDTEEEAFF
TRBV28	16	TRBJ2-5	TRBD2	CASRSIGAREGRTQYF
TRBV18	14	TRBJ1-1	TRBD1	CASSPSFGGGEAFF
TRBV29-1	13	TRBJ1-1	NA	CSVVGAVDTEAFF
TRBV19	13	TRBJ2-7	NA	CASSGGGSYEQYF